Following are 25 T cell receptor beta chains from one sample sequenced in a study of cytomegalovirus exposure and HLA in healthy donors. This PCR relied on a set of 60 Vbeta primers and 13 Jbeta primers. TCRdb's copy holds only in-frame clones and misses some; the assay was immunoSEQ multiplex PCR. Its clone listing holds roughly 58,000 clones. The sequenced sample consisted of PBMCs. Every receptor here comes from a woman aged 50 to 60 in good health and CMV-seropositive.

This sequence joins TRBV7-2 and TRBJ1-1; no firm D call. CDR1 and CDR2 from the germline V gene are SGHTA and FQGNSA. Trimming took off 1 base at V and 1 base at J, with 7 bases between the two ends. The CDR3 has 14 residues. The DNA of the CDR3 is TGTGCCAGCAGCTTAGTTGCGGCGAACACTGAAGCTTTCTTT. Protein: CASSLVAANTEAFF.

DNA of the CDR3: TGTGCCAGTAGTAATAGTAAGGGGGCGAAAACTGAAGCTTTCTTT. The encoded protein is CASSNSKGAKTEAFF. This chain uses TRBV19 with TRBJ1-1; 7 bases map to TRBD1. The CDR3 extends over 15 amino acids. Per the germline V gene, CDR1 is LNHDA and CDR2 is SQIVND (reference sequence). The V gene end was trimmed by 4 bases and the J gene end by 5 bases; junction bases not matched to a gene: 10.

The V call is TRBV29-1, the J call TRBJ1-1; maybe TRBD1 (6 bases). The germline V gene has CDR1 SQVTM and CDR2 ANQGSEA. Deletions cut 7 bases from V and 4 bases from J, with 16 bases between. The CDR3 is 13 amino acids. CDR3: CSAPQGASTEAFF. The CDR3 DNA sequence: TGCAGCGCCCCACAGGGAGCGAGCACTGAAGCTTTCTTT.

CDR3 nucleotide sequence: TGTGCCAGCAGCAATACAGGGATCTCCTACGAGCAGTACTTC. Amino acid sequence: CASSNTGISYEQYF. The J gene is TRBJ2-7, the V gene TRBV9; tentative D call: TRBD1 (6 bases). The CDR3 totals 14 residues. V was shortened by 4 bases and J by 0 bases, with 11 bases between the two germline ends. Germline-derived CDR1 and CDR2 are SGDLS and YYNGEE.

The chain recombines TRBV7-2 with TRBJ2-1, with 11 bases lining up with TRBD2. The CDR3 runs to 14 residues. The V and J ends lost 5 bases and 8 bases, in that order; junction bases with no gene match: 5. CDR1 and CDR2 (germline): SGHTA, FQGNSA. This CDR3 reads CASSISGGADEQFF. The CDR3 DNA is TGTGCCAGCAGCATTAGCGGGGGGGCCGATGAGCAGTTCTTC.

The gene calls are TRBV19 and TRBJ1-1, with TRBD1 matching 8 bases. The germline gives CDR1 LNHDA, CDR2 SQIVND (reference sequence). V lost 3 bases and J lost 0; bases outside the gene matches: 6. CDR3 length: 16 residues. Here the CDR3 DNA reads TGTGCCAGTAGTATCCGGGACAGGATAATGAACACTGAAGCTTTCTTT. This sequence encodes CASSIRDRIMNTEAFF. Full variable domain (missing parts from reference TRBV19 and TRBJ1-1): DGGITQSPKYLFRKEGQNVTLSCEQNLNHDAMYWYRQDPGQGLRLIYYSQIVNDFQKGDIAEGYSVSREKKESFPLTVTSAQKNPTAFYLCASSIRDRIMNTEAFFGQGTRLTVV.

V gene TRBV19 combines with J gene TRBJ2-7, with 8 bases that match TRBD2. This CDR3 contains 15 residues. In germline, CDR1 is LNHDA, CDR2 SQIVND (reference sequence). V was clipped by 4 bases and J by 0 bases; unmatched bases: 5. The CDR3 spells CASSTERGSSYEQYF. CDR3 coding DNA: TGTGCCAGTAGTACCGAGCGGGGGAGCTCCTACGAGCAGTACTTC.

V usage is TRBV4-1 and J usage is TRBJ2-7, with 9 bases matching TRBD1. The J segment lost 3 bases and the V segment lost 2 bases, leaving 11 bases of the junction unmatched. CDR1 and CDR2 from the germline V gene are MGHRA and YSYEKL. This CDR3 contains 17 residues. CDR3 bases: TGCGCCAGCAGCCAATCGCCGGGGGGACAGGGACTCTACGAGCAGTACTTC. Translation gives CASSQSPGGQGLYEQYF.

The chain is built from TRBV28 and TRBJ1-5; D is uncertain. The CDR3 covers 14 residues. The V and J ends lost 3 bases and 3 bases respectively, with 9 bases between them. Germline CDR1 reads MDHEN; CDR2 reads SYDVKM. The CDR3 sequence: CASSFPQTNQPQHF. The DNA for the CDR3 is TGTGCCAGCAGTTTTCCACAGACCAATCAGCCCCAGCATTTT.

Worth noting for this clone: Other DNA sequences in this sample translate to the same CDR3. V is TRBV19 and J is TRBJ2-2; a possible D gene is TRBD1 (6 bases). Germline CDR1 LNHDA, CDR2 SQIVND (reference sequence). The CDR3 consists of 12 residues. V lost 6 bases and J lost 6, with 8 bases in between. The CDR3 DNA follows: TGTGCCAGTAGCAGGGGTGCCGGGGAGCTGTTTTTT. This gives the protein CASSRGAGELFF.

The chain joins TRBV11-2 to TRBJ1-4; 9 positions agree with TRBD1. The junction had 12 bases not matched to a gene; V was cut back by 0 bases and J by 4 bases. The CDR3 has 19 amino acids. The germline V gene encodes CDR1 SGHAT and CDR2 FQNNGV. The CDR3 sequence is CASSLERGRDRAGNEKLFF. DNA of the CDR3: TGTGCCAGCAGCTTAGAAAGGGGACGGGACAGGGCCGGTAATGAAAAACTGTTTTTT.

The rearrangement joins TRBV27 to TRBJ2-7; D might be TRBD1 (6 bases). CDR3 length: 15 residues. V lost 6 bases, J lost 6 bases, and 21 bases lay in between. Germline V gene data show CDR1 as MNHEY and CDR2 as SMNVEV (reference sequence). The DNA for the CDR3 is TGTGCCAGCAGAAGAAGCCGGGACACGTTTGGCGAGCAGTACTTC. This translates into CASRRSRDTFGEQYF.

The J gene is TRBJ2-7, the V gene TRBV6-6; the D gene is possibly TRBD2 (6 bases). V dropped 8 bases and J dropped 2 bases, with 10 bases sitting between them. CDR1 MNHNY and CDR2 SVGAGI come from the germline V gene (reference sequence). The CDR3 has 12 amino acids. The CDR3 region is CASWEDAYEQYF. The CDR3 region has the DNA TGTGCCAGCTGGGAGGACGCCTACGAGCAGTACTTC.

The chain uses TRBV6-6 and TRBJ2-3, with 11 bases matching TRBD2. CDR3 length: 15 residues. V dropped 3 bases and J dropped 7; count of bases not matched to a gene: 6. Germline-derived CDR1 and CDR2 are MNHNY and SVGAGI (reference sequence). The CDR3: CASSYTSGGGNTQYF. CDR3 coding DNA: TGTGCCAGCAGTTATACTAGCGGGGGAGGAAATACGCAGTATTTT.

The chain is built from TRBV5-1 and TRBJ2-5, with 7 bases identical to TRBD1. With V trimmed by 0 bases and J by 4 bases, 3 bases remained unmatched. Germline V gene data show CDR1 as SGHRS and CDR2 as YFSETQ. This CDR3 has 14 residues. As DNA, the CDR3 is TGCGCCAGCAGCTTGGACAGGGGAAGAGAGACCCAGTACTTC. It translates to CASSLDRGRETQYF.

The rearrangement uses TRBV7-6 and TRBJ2-7, with 8 positions matching TRBD2. Trimming removed 6 bases from V and 5 bases from J; junction bases left unmatched: 9. Germline V gene data show CDR1 as SGHVS and CDR2 as FNYEAQ. This CDR3 has 14 amino acids. The CDR3 coding sequence is TGTGCCAGCAGGCTAGGCCCCGGGGGGGACGAGCAGTACTTC. Amino acid sequence: CASRLGPGGDEQYF. The whole variable domain, filled in from reference TRBV7-6 and TRBJ2-7, reads GAGVSQSPRYKVTKRGQDVALRCDPISGHVSLYWYRQALGQGPEFLTYFNYEAQQDKSGLPNDRFSAERPEGSISTLTIQRTEQRDSAMYRCASRLGPGGDEQYFGPGTRLTVT.

The CDR3 is CASSLRQGEKLFF. For the CDR3, the DNA is TGTGCCAGCAGCTTAAGACAGGGAGAAAAACTGTTTTTT. This chain uses TRBV7-3 with TRBJ1-4; 7 bases fit TRBD1. The CDR3 has 13 amino acids. CDR1 is SGHTA and CDR2 is FQGTGA in the germline V gene. V gave up 1 base and J gave up 8 bases; unmatched junction bases: 1. Based on the CDR3 plus reference TRBV7-3 and TRBJ1-4, the full variable domain is GAGVSQTPSNKVTEKGKYVELRCDPISGHTALYWYRQSLGQGPEFLIYFQGTGAADDSGLPNDRFFAVRPEGSVSTLKIQRTERGDSAVYLCASSLRQGEKLFFGSGTQLSVL.

The CDR3, as DNA: TGCGCCAGCAGCCAAGCTGGACTAGCGGGAGGGCAAGAGACCCAGTACTTC. Its protein product is CASSQAGLAGGQETQYF. The rearrangement links TRBV4-1 to TRBJ2-5; TRBD2 matches 15 bases. The CDR3 loop spans 17 amino acids. The trim removed 1 base at V and 2 bases at J, leaving 2 bases unmatched. CDR1 and CDR2 from the germline V gene are MGHRA and YSYEKL.

The gene calls are TRBV28 and TRBJ1-4; D is possibly TRBD1 (5 bases). Germline V lookup: CDR1 MDHEN, CDR2 SYDVKM. The length of the CDR3 is 15 residues. Trimming shortened V by 4 bases and J by 6 bases, and 15 bases separated the two germline ends. This CDR3 reads CASSSRQGGYEKLFF. CDR3 DNA: TGTGCCAGCAGTTCCCGGCAGGGAGGTTATGAAAAACTGTTTTTT.

The genes are TRBV2 and TRBJ2-5, with 7 positions matching TRBD2. V shed 3 bases and J 2 bases; nucleotides not matched to a gene: 9. The CDR3 sequence is 16 residues long. Germline CDR1 and CDR2: SNHLY and FYNNEI. CDR3 residues: CASSESLAALQETQYF. The CDR3 coding sequence is TGTGCCAGCAGTGAGTCTCTAGCGGCTCTACAAGAGACCCAGTACTTC.

The chain employs TRBV29-1 and TRBJ1-1; TRBD1 aligns across 8 bases. V was clipped by 6 bases and J by 5 bases; unmatched bases: 11. The CDR3 is made up of 14 amino acids. Germline loops: CDR1 SQVTM, CDR2 ANQGSEA. The CDR3 spells CSVDHRQGRTEAFF. CDR3 nucleotide sequence: TGCAGCGTGGATCATCGACAGGGGAGAACTGAAGCTTTCTTT.

The V call is TRBV7-6, the J call TRBJ1-5; a weak D match, TRBD1 (6 bases). This CDR3 region has 14 residues. Germline CDR1 and CDR2: SGHVS and FNYEAQ. V lost 3 bases and J lost 4, with 10 bases in between. In DNA form, the CDR3 reads TGTGCCAGCAGCTTGGGTACAGGGAATCAGCCCCAGCATTTT. Its protein is CASSLGTGNQPQHF.

J is TRBJ2-1 and V is TRBV19; a possible D gene is TRBD1 (5 bases). Trimming removed 5 bases at V and 6 bases at J, with 11 bases between. The CDR3 runs to 13 residues. Per the germline V gene, CDR1 is LNHDA and CDR2 is SQIVND (reference sequence). The CDR3 loop reads CASSPRTLNEQFF. CDR3 DNA: TGTGCCAGTAGTCCCCGGACACTCAATGAGCAGTTCTTC. Using reference TRBV19 and TRBJ2-1 for the parts outside the CDR3, the full variable domain is DGGITQSPKYLFRKEGQNVTLSCEQNLNHDAMYWYRQDPGQGLRLIYYSQIVNDFQKGDIAEGYSVSREKKESFPLTVTSAQKNPTAFYLCASSPRTLNEQFFGPGTRLTVL.

This chain joins TRBV30 and TRBJ1-1; 8 bases align to TRBD1. Germline V CDR1 and CDR2: GTSNPN, SVGIG (reference sequence). This CDR3 comprises 14 residues. Trimming removed 0 bases from V and 1 base from J; junction bases left unmatched: 1. CDR3 nucleotides: TGTGCCTGGAGTGTCGGGACAGGGAACACTGAAGCTTTCTTT. Protein sequence: CAWSVGTGNTEAFF.

This clone ranks as large in terms of frequency. The same CDR3 can be traced to other DNA sequences in this sample. The rearrangement links TRBV19 to TRBJ2-1, with a tentative D call TRBD2 (5 bases). The germline V gene has CDR1 LNHDA and CDR2 SQIVND (reference sequence). This CDR3 has 15 amino acids. V shed 5 bases and J shed 6 bases, with 17 bases lying between them. CDR3 in DNA: TGTGCCAGTAGTCCTACAAACGCCCGGGGCAATGAGCAGTTCTTC. It yields the protein CASSPTNARGNEQFF.